This passage covers 2 T cell receptor beta chains from one sample sequenced in a study of Tregs in tolerant kidney transplant recipients. Recipients received nonmyeloablative bone marrow transplants from related graft donors, with transient mixed chimerism. Sequencing was performed with immunoSEQ multiplex PCR; in TCRdb, only in-frame clones are kept and a portion is missing. The data show over 70,000 clones, with roughly 90% seen just once and around 1.5% held by the top ten. Material: CD4+ T cells from blood (PBMCs), obtained 24 months after the transplant. These receptors were obtained from a human patient who received a combined kidney and bone marrow transplant. The T cells may partly be graft donor cells.

The V and J genes are TRBV18 and TRBJ2-3, with 9 positions matching TRBD2. The CDR3 extends over 16 amino acids. V shed 2 bases and J 1 base; nucleotides not matched to a gene: 4. Germline V lookup: CDR1 KGHSH, CDR2 LQKENI. In nucleotides, the CDR3 is TGTGCCAGCTCACCAGGGGCTAGCGGGGGCACAGATACGCAGTATTTT. The encoded protein is CASSPGASGGTDTQYF.

The V call is TRBV5-1, the J call TRBJ2-1, with D perhaps TRBD1 (5 bases). Between the trimmed V and J ends, which lost 3 bases and 0 bases, there was a span of 7 bases. Per the germline V gene, CDR1 is SGHRS and CDR2 is YFSETQ. The CDR3 has 14 amino acids. This CDR3 is CASSSQGSYNEQFF. In DNA form, the CDR3 reads TGCGCCAGCAGCTCCCAGGGCTCCTACAATGAGCAGTTCTTC. The complete variable domain, with remaining parts taken from reference TRBV5-1 and TRBJ2-1, reads KAGVTQTPRYLIKTRGQQVTLSCSPISGHRSVSWYQQTPGQGLQFLFEYFSETQRNKGNFPGRFSGRQFSNSRSEMNVSTLELGDSALYLCASSSQGSYNEQFFGPGTRLTVL.